This T cell receptor (beta chain) derives from a study of cytomegalovirus exposure and HLA in healthy donors (TCRdb year 2017). Regarding the study in general: An earlier analysis of about 560 of the donors reported approximately 260 Gb of sequence data and 117 million unique TCR beta sequences obtained from some 170 million T cells. Four or five DR-DQ haplotypes were treated as single units for association and clustering because of strong linkage in the cohort. The later analysis used no new phenotypic data to find candidate immune exposures, relying instead on TCR beta sequences and their occurrence across donors. In an earlier analysis of 550 to 700 of the donors, high-throughput TCR beta sequencing was used to judge whether each TCR beta V gene segment behaved as functional or pseudogenic. Alongside the repertoire data, information on donor age, sex, ethnicity and CMV serostatus was compiled. The study used immunosequencing to profile the T cell repertoires of 670 or so subjects and linked those repertoires to cytomegalovirus serostatus. About 300 gigabases of sequencing data and 70 million to 95 million unique TCR sequences made up an early release that covered under 750 HLA-typed donors. Class I and class II HLA loci were covered by the typing at four-digit resolution. In addition to the first cohort of 666 subjects, a separate validation cohort of 120 different subjects was used. The study aimed to test whether signatures of past pathogen exposure could be identified by cataloging public T cell receptors. Every discovery cohort repertoire had been produced on one sequencing platform. Among 398 genotyped donors of the cohort, an average of around 240,000 unique TCR beta nucleotide sequences were sequenced per donor, roughly a sixth of them non-productive. Of the 398 genotyped donors, approximately 82% fell in the genetic ancestry cluster associated with self-reported Caucasian donors. A later analysis re-analyzed previously published TCR beta repertoires from several hundred donors and added high-resolution HLA genotyping to study TCR occurrence patterns. In a later genetic analysis, genome-wide SNP genotypes for about three fifths of the 666 donors were used, and that subset was treated as a discovery cohort. Typing coverage varied by locus: roughly 620-640 donors for A, B, C, DRB1 and DQB1; roughly 560 for DQA1; approximately 610 for DPA1; more than 450 for DPB1. High-throughput TCR immunosequencing, statistical association of individual TCRs with disease status, and machine learning were combined to predict cytomegalovirus infection status.

Study-level results and caveats: The authors suggested that the approach could potentially be extended to other disease states and immunological phenotypes. In a later genetic analysis, fewer N-insertions in productive TCRs were reported among donors in an Asian-associated ancestry cluster than the roughly 700-donor mean. The cohort was sequenced for TCR beta chains only, and without alpha or paired-chain data the features that could be detected were limited. Assigning TCR associations to individual alleles was difficult when HLA alleles, especially DR and DQ, strongly co-occurred. A later genetic analysis associated a missense DCLRE1C variant with V-gene and J-gene trimming of TCR beta chains, and an independent cohort replicated the association. In an earlier analysis of some 550 of the donors, most TCR beta V segments were observed in productive rearrangements about 87% or about 30% of the time, broadly matching IMGT annotations. The sequencing pipeline was judged likely to have produced a cluster of highly shared sequence variants as a technical artifact. The presence/absence analyses assumed that sequencing depth was roughly uniform across donors, and that assumption may not be true. In vitro tests confirmed that a few of the cytomegalovirus-associated TCR beta chains recognize cytomegalovirus antigens. According to a later analysis, TCR association rates differed among HLA loci, with DRB1 alleles showing the most associated TCRs and HLA-C alleles showing the fewest. Because some donors lacked HLA typing at each locus, the association tests relied only on the typed subset. Compared with equally common non-associated chains, HLA-associated TCR beta chains in a later analysis were more clonally expanded and had lower generation probabilities. A further reported finding was that TCR beta sequences accurately predicted the HLA-A and HLA-B alleles for most subjects in the first cohort. About 15 rarely observed V segments, including chromosome 9 orphons, were excluded from the earlier analysis of approximately 500 of the donors because counts were too low. In a later analysis, most CMV-associated TCR beta chains were found to appear HLA-restricted, with HLA associations seemingly driven largely by CMV exposure. In a later analysis, 16,951 TCR beta sequences were associated with specific HLA alleles at a false discovery rate of 0.05. Most TCR sequences were seen in very few donors, while some public TCRs were found in many individuals. The 87-base-pair reads could not distinguish some IMGT-functional V segments, including TRBV6-2 and TRBV6-3, so those segments were excluded. For the cohort, immune exposure information was limited to CMV serostatus. In both the original and validation cohorts, the classifier was reported to diagnose cytomegalovirus status with high specificity and sensitivity. Correlated functional status among segregating V segments might reflect linkage disequilibrium, but an unknown experimental factor could not be ruled out. According to a later analysis, parvovirus B19, influenza, CMV and Epstein-Barr virus appeared linked to several top co-occurrence clusters. The study listed 170 or so TCR beta chains as associated with cytomegalovirus.

Notes on this clone: The antigen it binds to is not known.

Libraries came from the immunoSEQ multiplex PCR assay. For the multiplex PCR, a mixture combining 60 forward primers for TCR Vbeta segments and 13 reverse primers for TCR Jbeta segments was used. Amplification of the CDR3 region of rearranged TCR beta genes was performed with a multiplex PCR assay on genomic DNA. The amplified TCR beta libraries were sequenced on the Illumina HiSeq System as 87-base-pair reads. Per the original workflow: Across the 670 or so repertoires, a later analysis counted about 81 million unique TCR beta chains, 9.5 million to 12 million of which were shared by at least two donors. To remove PCR and sequencing errors, raw reads were error-corrected and collapsed into unique sequences using a nearest-neighbor algorithm that merged closely related sequences. To assign V, D and J gene segments, CDR3 sequences were aligned to IMGT reference sequences. For a sequence to be retained, at least a six-nucleotide match to both a V gene segment and a J gene segment was required. A rearrangement was called productive if the CDR3 had no stop codons and remained in frame with V and J, and every other rearrangement was called non-productive. CDR3 was defined by IMGT convention, running from the second conserved V-encoded cysteine to the conserved J-encoded phenylalanine. The earlier analysis of about 610 of the donors excluded sequences that lacked an unambiguous match to a single V gene segment. An earlier analysis of 587 of the donors classified V segments as functional when productive rearrangements were above 56.7% and as segregating when the standard deviation between donors was above 5%. A statistical classification framework was built to diagnose cytomegalovirus status from the catalog of TCR beta chain sequences. V and J gene assignment, in a later analysis, came from comparing TCR nucleotide sequences with IMGT/GENE-DB human TR gene sequences. The TCRdist pipeline was used in a later analysis to assign CDR3 sequences and most-parsimonious VDJ recombination scenarios. In a later analysis, each TCR beta chain was defined by its CDR3 amino acid sequence together with its V-gene family, and reads without a unique V-gene family were excluded. As a way to deal with suspected cross-contamination and a sequencing artifact, a later analysis dropped under 600 nucleotide sequences that were highly shared and had low generation probability. In a later analysis, a clonal expansion index was calculated for each public chain from normalized within-repertoire ranks of inferred template counts. In a later analysis, generation probabilities were computed with a VDJ recombination model fitted to out-of-frame rearrangements, and the resulting probabilities were checked against IGoR. In a later analysis, TCR-TCR, TCR-HLA and TCR-CMV co-occurrence was scored with hypergeometric tests, and a repertoire-size bias correction was applied to TCR pairs. To estimate false discovery rates, a later analysis permuted the HLA or CMV assignments 20 times. A later analysis grouped co-occurring TCRs with DBSCAN, adding TCRdist sequence similarity when clustering within HLA-allele-positive subsets. Repertoires with fewer than 30,000 or more than 120,000 public chains were left out of co-occurrence clustering, as were about five repertoires with anomalous nucleotide sharing. TCRdb holds this immuneACCESS table with in-frame rearrangements only. Some clones are missing; in checked studies, unresolved V genes explain under half, and the rest has no known cause. V and J calls and clone size are those listed in that table; D and trimming were worked out from the DNA. The sample table on file contains 40,000 or so clones. The leading ten clones occupy 3% to 4.5% of the sample.

The junction carries 19 bases between V and J, which are trimmed by 6 bases and 3 bases respectively. The CDR3 numbers 16 residues from cysteine through phenylalanine. This entry keeps only the CDR3 DNA: 48 bases, framed from base 1. The germline V gene supplies CDR1 MDHEN and CDR2 SYDVKM. The cohort comprised several hundred healthy bone marrow donors. At the time of sampling, all cohort members were nominally healthy, though unrecorded immune exposures were likely present. The donor was CMV seronegative and belonged to the group of under 400 seronegative cohort members. A peripheral blood sample was collected from each donor, and TCR beta sequencing was performed on peripheral blood mononuclear cells. The Qiagen DNeasy Blood Extraction Kit was used to extract genomic DNA from the blood cell samples.

The V and J genes are TRBV28 and TRBJ2-3; TRBD1 could be the D gene, as 7 bases match. The source is a male donor in good health and CMV-seronegative. The sequencing sample was made of PBMCs. The CDR3 here reads CASRQGGQGQTDTQYF. The DNA sequence reads TGTGCCAGCAGACAAGGGGGGCAGGGACAGACAGATACGCAGTATTTT.